The clone carrying this TCR beta chain came up many times. The data originate from a study of T-cell reconstitution after alpha-beta-depleted transplantation in children. Germline V gene sequence: CDR1 SGHRS, CDR2 YFSETQ. The CDR3 is 15 residues long. The V end was cut by 0 bases, the J end by 1 base, with 10 bases between. The TCRbeta library was prepared with unique molecular identifiers. One entry per CDR3 protein, called by TCRdb with MiXCR from the PCR reads. This table holds around 340,000 distinct CDR3 sequences, about an eighth found once. The specimen comprised PBMCs, sampled from the stem cell graft. The J gene is TRBJ1-1, the V gene TRBV5-1; possibly TRBD1 for D (6 bases). This sequence originates from a human donor who donated a stem cell graft to a child with Fanconi anemia. The CDR3 region is CASSLVQGGNTEAFF. The CDR3 DNA is TGCGCCAGCAGCTTGGTACAGGGAGGGAACACTGAAGCTTTCTTT. The entire variable domain, with the rest obtained from reference TRBV5-1 and TRBJ1-1, is as follows: KAGVTQTPRYLIKTRGQQVTLSCSPISGHRSVSWYQQTPGQGLQFLFEYFSETQRNKGNFPGRFSGRQFSNSRSEMNVSTLELGDSALYLCASSLVQGGNTEAFFGQGTRLTVV.